This TCR beta chain comes out of a study of shared clonotypes between healthy human individuals. Whole-study findings and limits: Sequencing depth was expected to influence donor clonotype sharing.

On this clone itself: No antigen is known for it.

The V end was cut by 1 base, the J end by 7 bases, with 8 bases between. CDR3 length equals 12 residues. Germline V lookup: CDR1 SQVTM, CDR2 ANQGSEA. Authors' methods: For the immunoSEQ data, sequences were junction-only without quality scores, so filtering differed. The method was immunoSEQ multiplex PCR; TCRdb's version includes in-frame clones alone and lacks a portion of them. V and J calls and clone size come straight from that table; D and trimming were deduced from the DNA. Among millions of clones listed, 85% to 95% were seen once. Input material: naive CD4+ T cells sorted from blood. Regarding subset: CD45RA+ positively selected. The chain is built from TRBV29-1 and TRBJ2-1, with D possibly being TRBD1 (5 bases). The receptor was derived from a man aged 18 to 29 in good health. CDR3 sequence reads: CSVEAGWNEQFF. CDR3 nucleotides: TGCAGCGTTGAAGCAGGGTGGAATGAGCAGTTCTTC.